A single count supports the clone carrying this T cell receptor (beta chain). This sample is part of a study of blood T cell repertoires in COVID-19. Overall study context: Samples representing acute and convalescent COVID-19 were sourced from the United States, Italy and Spain. From T cells, B-cell-depleted T cells, or PBMCs came the material, which was cDNA or gDNA.

CDR3 length equals 14 residues. Trimming left V 6 bases short and J 2 bases short, with 12 bases between. Germline values: CDR1 MDHEN, CDR2 SYDVKM. Method: immunoSEQ multiplex PCR; TCRdb's copy keeps in-frame clones and lacks some. Of some 90,000 clones in the sample, 85% to 90% were seen once. The sample was peripheral blood. This chain joins TRBV28 and TRBJ2-3; D may be TRBD2 (6 bases). The TCR originated in a woman older than 75 with active COVID-19. The CDR3 DNA reads as TGTGCCAGCAGCAGGACTAAATTCACAGATACGCAGTATTTT. Translation: CASSRTKFTDTQYF. Filled out from reference TRBV28 and TRBJ2-3, the complete variable domain reads DVKVTQSSRYLVKRTGEKVFLECVQDMDHENMFWYRQDPGLGLRLIYFSYDVKMKEKGDIPEGYSVSREKKERFSLILESASTNQTSMYLCASSRTKFTDTQYFGPGTRLTVL.